Included here is one T cell receptor beta chain sequence, with context. This record belongs to a study of T cells in Graves' hyperthyroidism and ophthalmopathy. There are 14 residues in the CDR3. Germline V gives CDR1 SGHTS, CDR2 YDEGEE. V dropped 2 bases and J dropped 9; count of bases not matched to a gene: 8. From RNA transcripts, TCR beta CDR3 regions were amplified. The study used the HTBI primer set for a first-round RT-PCR of the TCR CDR3. Each CDR3 protein is one row after TCRdb ran MiXCR on the multiplex PCR reads. This table holds almost 600,000 distinct CDR3 sequences, 14% found once. Hyperthyroidism patients were newly diagnosed, had disease duration under 2 months, and were aged 18 to 65 years. Initially, at the first diagnosis of hyperthyroidism and before any ophthalmopathy symptoms, blood was sampled.

The chain carries TRBV5-8 and TRBJ2-3; 8 bases fit TRBD2. Sequenced input: blood. This receptor was taken from a woman under 40 with Graves' hyperthyroidism that later progressed to Graves' ophthalmopathy. CDR3 loop: CASSFTREGPTQYF. The CDR3 DNA is TGTGCCAGCAGCTTCACCCGGGAGGGCCCGACGCAGTATTTT. Together with reference TRBV5-8 and TRBJ2-3, the CDR3 gives the full variable domain: EAGVTQSPTHLIKTRGQQATLRCSPISGHTSVYWYQQALGLGLQFLLWYDEGEERNRGNFPPRFSGRQFPNYSSELNVNALELEDSALYLCASSFTREGPTQYFGPGTRLTVL.